A selection of T cell receptor beta chains follows, all from one sample in a study of T cell responses to AZD1222 COVID-19 vaccine. Clones were sequenced by immunoSEQ multiplex PCR, and TCRdb holds only the in-frame ones, with some missing. The sample carries approximately 220,000 clones, under 95% recorded once. The sequencing here drew on peripheral blood, taken on day 0 of MenACWY control vaccination. The receptors come from an adult in good health. Both conserved end residues are part of each CDR3. Fields, in order: J gene, V gene, clone size, D gene, CDR3 DNA, CDR3 protein. The D gene is left open where the match is weak. Clone sizes are given selectively: once, few, many, or a class where the clone is expanded.

TRBJ1-2 | TRBV20-1 | . | TRBD1 | TGCAGTGCTAGTCAAGGACAGGGGTTGAGCTATGGCTACACCTTC | CSASQGQGLSYGYTF
TRBJ1-5 | TRBV6-6 | . | . | TGTGCCAGCAGTGGAGGGGAAGGCAGCCCGGATCAGCCCCAGCATTTT | CASSGGEGSPDQPQHF
TRBJ1-2 | TRBV5-1 | . | . | TGCGCCAGCAGCTTGGACCTAGGTCACGGCTACACCTTC | CASSLDLGHGYTF
TRBJ2-1 | TRBV5-1 | . | TRBD1 | TGCGCCAGCAGACCTACGTTGGGACAGGGCGGTAATGAGCAGTTCTTC | CASRPTLGQGGNEQFF
TRBJ1-5 | TRBV2 | . | . | TGTGCCAGCAGTTATAATAGCCTGCCTGGTGAGCCCCAGCATTTT | CASSYNSLPGEPQHF
TRBJ1-3 | TRBV10-3 | . | . | TGTGCCATCACCCGTGGAGAAGGAAACACCATATATTTT | CAITRGEGNTIYF
TRBJ1-1 | TRBV18 | . | TRBD1 | TGTGCCAGTAACTTCGGGGACAGGGGCCTAATGAACACTGAAGCTTTCTTT | CASNFGDRGLMNTEAFF
TRBJ1-1 | TRBV7-2 | . | . | TGTGCCAGCAGCTTAGATCCTTCTCTCGATGTTGCTTTCTTT | CASSLDPSLDVAFF
TRBJ2-2 | TRBV5-1 | . | . | TGCGCCAGCGGGGAGAACACCGGGGAGCTGTTTTTT | CASGENTGELFF
TRBJ1-6 | TRBV6-2/TRBV6-3 | . | . | TGTGCCAGCAGTTCTGCAAGGGGCAGCTCCTATAATTCACCCCTCCACTTT | CASSSARGSSYNSPLHF
TRBJ1-1 | TRBV3-1/TRBV3-2 | . | . | TGTGCCAGCAGCCAAGTTGGCGTATCTGAAGCTTTCTTT | CASSQVGVSEAFF
TRBJ2-2 | TRBV7-2 | . | TRBD1 | TGTGCCAGCAGCTTAACAGGGGACCCGGGTACCGGGGAGCTGTTTTTT | CASSLTGDPGTGELFF
TRBJ1-4 | TRBV2 | . | TRBD1 | TGTGCCAGCAGGACTCCCGGGACAGGGAATGAAAAACTGTTTTTT | CASRTPGTGNEKLFF
TRBJ1-2 | TRBV2 | . | . | TGTGCCAGCAGTGCTGCGGGAGGGAATGGCTACACCTTC | CASSAAGGNGYTF
TRBJ2-5 | TRBV19 | . | . | TGTGCCAGTAGTCCGGGGACCCTACAAGAGACCCAGTACTTC | CASSPGTLQETQYF
TRBJ2-7 | TRBV5-1 | . | TRBD1 | TGCGCCAGCAGATCGGACAGGGAATATTACGAGCAGTACTTC | CASRSDREYYEQYF
TRBJ2-1 | TRBV7-9 | once | . | TGTGCTCTGGCCTTACTATACAATGAGCAGTTCTTC | CALALLYNEQFF
TRBJ1-5 | TRBV6-2/TRBV6-3 | . | . | TGTGCCAGCCGCCCTAGCGGAGGCAATCAGCCCCAGCATTTT | CASRPSGGNQPQHF
TRBJ2-7 | TRBV5-1 | . | . | TGCGCCAGCAGCTCCCGGGATCGAGCCTACGAGCAGTACTTC | CASSSRDRAYEQYF
TRBJ1-1 | TRBV7-2 | . | TRBD1 | TGTGCCAGCAGTACTAACGGACAGGGGGGCACTGAAGCTTTCTTT | CASSTNGQGGTEAFF
TRBJ1-2 | TRBV7-9 | . | . | TGTGCCAGCAGCGATTCACTGGACTATGGCTACACCTTC | CASSDSLDYGYTF
TRBJ1-4 | TRBV24-1 | . | TRBD1 | TGTGCCACCAGTGACGCCCGAGGACAGGGAAAACTGTTTTTT | CATSDARGQGKLFF
TRBJ1-4 | TRBV28 | few | . | TGTGCCAGCAGTTTACGAACTGGATATGAAAAACTGTTTTTT | CASSLRTGYEKLFF
TRBJ2-3 | TRBV2 | . | . | TGTGCCAGCAGTGTATCAGGACCCCGCACAGATACGCAGTATTTT | CASSVSGPRTDTQYF
TRBJ1-1 | TRBV4-1 | . | . | TGCGCCAGCAGCCCATGGACGGGTGAAGCGAACACTGAAGCTTTCTTT | CASSPWTGEANTEAFF
TRBJ1-3 | TRBV11-2 | once | . | TGTGCCAGCAGCTTACTTACAGGGAGCTCTGGAAACACCATATATTTT | CASSLLTGSSGNTIYF
TRBJ2-1 | TRBV29-1 | . | TRBD1 | TGCAGCGTTGAAGGCCAGGGGGCCTTCAATGAGCAGTTCTTC | CSVEGQGAFNEQFF
TRBJ1-1 | TRBV19 | . | . | TGTGCCAGTAGTATGGGAGGGGTGGCTGAAGCTTTCTTT | CASSMGGVAEAFF
TRBJ1-1 | TRBV4-1 | once | . | TGCGCCAGCAGCCAAGATCGCAGGTTGGGTACTGAAGCTTTCTTT | CASSQDRRLGTEAFF
TRBJ1-1 | TRBV2 | . | . | . | CASSLNSPSGRAFF
TRBJ1-2 | TRBV9 | . | TRBD1 | TGTGCCAGCAGCGGACAGGGGGCTAGATATGGCTACACCTTC | CASSGQGARYGYTF
TRBJ1-2 | TRBV19 | . | TRBD1 | TGTGCCAGCACAGGGGGCATAGCAAGCTATGGCTACACCTTC | CASTGGIASYGYTF
TRBJ2-7 | TRBV5-1 | . | . | TGCGCCAGCAGCTTGTTCGCCTCCTACGAGCAGTACTTC | CASSLFASYEQYF
TRBJ1-1 | TRBV6-6 | once | TRBD1 | TGTGCCAGCAGCCCGGGACAGGGCTTCGCTTTCTTT | CASSPGQGFAFF
TRBJ1-1 | TRBV10-2 | once | . | TGCGCCAGCAGTGAGGGGACGGTGAACACTGAAGCTTTCTTT | CASSEGTVNTEAFF
TRBJ2-5 | TRBV6-5 | once | . | TGTGCCAGCAGTTACTCGGGTTTAAGGGTATCGGAGACCCAGTACTTC | CASSYSGLRVSETQYF
TRBJ1-6 | TRBV15 | . | . | TGTGCCACCAGCAGAGAGTCCAGCTCCTATAATTCACCCCTCCACTTT | CATSRESSSYNSPLHF
TRBJ2-3 | TRBV5-1 | . | TRBD2 | TGCGCCAGCAGAGGTAGCGGGGGTCTACAAGATACGCAGTATTTT | CASRGSGGLQDTQYF
TRBJ1-1 | TRBV29-1 | . | . | TGCAGCGGCTCTTCCAACACTGAAGCTTTCTTT | CSGSSNTEAFF
TRBJ2-5 | TRBV5-5 | . | . | TGTGCCAGCAGCACCGGGACGCCGCACCAAGAGACCCAGTACTTC | CASSTGTPHQETQYF
TRBJ1-6 | TRBV5-1 | . | . | TGCGCCAGCAGCCCGGGGGGGGCGCGCTCACCCCTCCACTTT | CASSPGGARSPLHF
TRBJ2-2 | TRBV3-1/TRBV3-2 | once | TRBD2 | TGTGCCAGCAGTCTAACTAGCGGGGGGCCGACCGGGGAGCTGTTTTTT | CASSLTSGGPTGELFF
TRBJ2-3 | TRBV7-2 | . | . | TGTGCCAGCAGCTTAAATCAAGGGGTTGGGGGCACAGATACGCAGTATTTT | CASSLNQGVGGTDTQYF
TRBJ2-7 | TRBV30 | . | TRBD2 | TGTGCCTGGAGTGGTCTAGCGGGGAATCCGACCTACGAGCAGTACTTC | CAWSGLAGNPTYEQYF
TRBJ1-4 | TRBV7-9 | . | TRBD1 | TGTGCCAGCAGCTCGGGGACAGGCCGTAATGAAAAACTGTTTTTT | CASSSGTGRNEKLFF
TRBJ1-2 | TRBV28 | . | . | TGTGCCAGCAGTCGGGATGTACGGGGCTACACCTTC | CASSRDVRGYTF
TRBJ1-1 | TRBV6-5 | . | TRBD1 | TGTGCCAGCAGCCTACAGGGGGTGAACACTGAAGCTTTCTTT | CASSLQGVNTEAFF
TRBJ1-3 | TRBV3-1/TRBV3-2 | . | TRBD1 | TGTGCCAGCAGCCAAGATGGAACAGGGGCTGGAAACACCATATATTTT | CASSQDGTGAGNTIYF
TRBJ1-2 | TRBV18 | . | . | TGTGCCAGCTCACCGAGGGCAGGGCCAGAGGGTGGCTACACCTTC | CASSPRAGPEGGYTF
TRBJ1-4 | TRBV5-1 | once | TRBD1 | TGCGCCAGCAGCTTGGGCAAGGACAGGAATGAAAAACTGTTTTTT | CASSLGKDRNEKLFF
TRBJ2-2 | TRBV5-1 | . | . | TGCGCCAGCAGCTCCCCCCCCCAGGACATATACACCGGGGAGCTGTTTTTT | CASSSPPQDIYTGELFF